These T cell receptor beta chains were read from a single sample in a study of T cells in Graves' hyperthyroidism and ophthalmopathy. TCRdb analysed the multiplex PCR reads with MiXCR anew, one entry per CDR3 protein. In the table there are roughly 260,000 distinct CDR3 sequences, 13% to 15% of which are singletons. The sample taken for sequencing was blood. These receptors were collected from a woman between 40 and 55 years old with Graves' hyperthyroidism that later progressed to Graves' ophthalmopathy. Both conserved end residues are part of each CDR3. A D gene is named only where the DNA matches it firmly. Some rows have no size entry. The others give once, few or many, or a class for an expanded clone.

TRBD1 | TRBJ1-4 | many | TRBV28 | TGTGCCAGTCACAGGGGTTATAATGAAAAACTGTTTTTT | CASHRGYNEKLFF
- | TRBJ2-3 | few | TRBV7-9 | TGTGCCAGCAGCCCATCCCACGAAAATACGCAGTATTTT | CASSPSHENTQYF
TRBD1 | TRBJ2-5 | many | TRBV3-1 | TGTGCCAGCAGCCTACCGGACAGGCCTGGTTGGGCCCAGTACTTC | CASSLPDRPGWAQYF
- | TRBJ2-1 | many | TRBV11-2 | TGTGCCAGCAGCTTACAGGGCCTCTCCTACAATGAGCAGTTCTTC | CASSLQGLSYNEQFF
- | TRBJ1-1 | many | TRBV28 | TGTGCCAGCAGTTTTCAAGCCGGGACACTGGGGTGGAACACTGAAGCTCTCTTT | CASSFQAGTLGWNTEALF
- | TRBJ2-1 | many | TRBV27 | TGTGCCAGCAGTTTATTGGGGGACCACAATGAGCAGTTCTTC | CASSLLGDHNEQFF
TRBD2 | TRBJ2-7 | - | TRBV5-1 | TGCGCCAGCAGCAAAGGGACTAGCCCGACCTACGAGCAGTACTTC | CASSKGTSPTYEQYF
TRBD2 | TRBJ2-2 | few | TRBV20-1 | TGCAGTGCCATAGCGGGCCTAAACACCGGGGAGCTGTTTTTT | CSAIAGLNTGELFF
- | TRBJ1-4 | - | TRBV7-2 | TGTGCCAGCAGCTTAGGGGCAGAATATAATGAAAAACTGTTTTTT | CASSLGAEYNEKLFF
TRBD1 | TRBJ2-1 | many | TRBV27 | TGTGCCAGCAGTTCCCCCGGACAGGGAAGCTCCTACAATGAGCAGTTCTTC | CASSSPGQGSSYNEQFF
- | TRBJ1-5 | many | TRBV2 | TGTGCCAGCAGGAGACACCCCAATCAGCCCCAGCATTTT | CASRRHPNQPQHF
- | TRBJ2-7 | many | TRBV2 | TGTGCCACCACCCGCCATGGCTACGAGCAGTACTTC | CATTRHGYEQYF
- | TRBJ2-2 | many | TRBV13 | TGTGCCAGCAGCTTTAGCTGGGGGGCGAACACCGGGGAGCTGTTTTTT | CASSFSWGANTGELFF
- | TRBJ2-5 | many | TRBV2 | TGTGCCAGCAGGATCCACAATTTGGGGGGAGAGACCCAGTACTTC | CASRIHNLGGETQYF
- | TRBJ2-3 | - | TRBV20-1 | TGCAGTGCTAGTACCGGTTTTTTGAGCACAGATACGCAGTATTTT | CSASTGFLSTDTQYF
- | TRBJ1-5 | few | TRBV3-1 | TGTGCCAGCAGCCAAGAATCCTATCGGCCCCAGCATTTT | CASSQESYRPQHF
- | TRBJ1-5 | many | TRBV28 | TGTGCCAGCAGAAGCACAGGTCCTGGGAGCCAGCCCCAGCATTTT | CASRSTGPGSQPQHF
TRBD2 | TRBJ2-7 | many | TRBV29-1 | TGCAGCGTACAACTAGCGGGCCTGTACGAGCAGTACTTC | CSVQLAGLYEQYF
TRBD2 | TRBJ2-1 | - | TRBV12-3/TRBV12-4 | TGTGCCAGCAGTTTAGAGACTAGCGGGAGGACATACAATGAGCAGTTCTTC | CASSLETSGRTYNEQFF
- | TRBJ1-5 | many | TRBV7-9 | TGTGCCAGCAGCTTAACTCTACGAGACAGACAGCATTTT | CASSLTLRDRQHF
TRBD2 | TRBJ2-3 | many | TRBV4-1 | TGCGCCAGCAGCCAAGAGCCCGGGACTAGCCGCGATACGCAGTATTTT | CASSQEPGTSRDTQYF
- | TRBJ2-2 | many | TRBV27 | TGTGCCAGCAGGTTGGAGGGTCGCACCGGGGAGCTGTTTTTT | CASRLEGRTGELFF
TRBD1 | TRBJ1-2 | - | TRBV6-2/TRBV6-3 | TGTGCCAGCAGTGCGGCCCTCGGGGGACAGGACTATGGCTACACCTTC | CASSAALGGQDYGYTF
- | TRBJ1-1 | many | TRBV14 | TGTGCCAGCAGAAAGGGGGAAATGAACACTGAAGCTTTCTTT | CASRKGEMNTEAFF
TRBD1 | TRBJ2-7 | - | TRBV12-3/TRBV12-4 | TGTGCCAGCAGTGGACAGGGTCACGAGCAGTACTTC | CASSGQGHEQYF
- | TRBJ2-5 | - | TRBV18 | TGTGCCAGCTCACCACCGGCCATCACCGTTTTTCAAGAGACCCAGTACTTC | CASSPPAITVFQETQYF
- | TRBJ1-1 | many | TRBV15 | TGTGCCACCAGCAGAGGTTTATGGGAAGCTTTCTTT | CATSRGLWEAFF
TRBD1 | TRBJ1-6 | many | TRBV3-1 | TGTGCCACCGAGGACAGGGGGTACACCCTCCACTTT | CATEDRGYTLHF
- | TRBJ2-2 | many | TRBV15 | TGTGCCACCGGGAGGGGGCGAGGAACCGGGGAGCTGTTTTTT | CATGRGRGTGELFF
TRBD1 | TRBJ2-1 | medium-sized | TRBV2 | TGTGCCAGCAGTGGACAGGGGCGCGTTGGGGGCTTGAATGAGCAGTTCTTC | CASSGQGRVGGLNEQFF
- | TRBJ2-7 | many | TRBV9 | TGTGCCAGCAGCTTAACAGAAGCCTACGAGCAGTACTTC | CASSLTEAYEQYF
TRBD2 | TRBJ2-4 | - | TRBV6-1 | TGTGCCAGCAGTTATGTGGCTAGCGGGAGCGGTTACATTCAGTACTTC | CASSYVASGSGYIQYF
TRBD1 | TRBJ1-4 | many | TRBV20-1 | TGCAGTGCTAGAGATCCGGGACAGGGGTTTGAAAAACTGTTTTTT | CSARDPGQGFEKLFF
- | TRBJ1-1 | many | TRBV6-5 | TGTGCCAGCAGTTCGATGGGGAGGGGAACTGAAGCTTTCTTT | CASSSMGRGTEAFF
- | TRBJ1-4 | - | TRBV2 | TGTGCCAGCAGACAAGAAAGAACGGGTGTGACTAATGAAAAACTGTTTTTT | CASRQERTGVTNEKLFF
- | TRBJ1-5 | few | TRBV19 | TGTGCCAGTAGTAGACAGCCGGGGAGCAATCAGCCCCAGCATTTT | CASSRQPGSNQPQHF
TRBD1 | TRBJ2-7 | - | TRBV20-1 | TGCAGTGCTAGAAAGATAAGGGGACAGGGGGCTTTAAAACCTGCCTACGAGCAGTACTTC | CSARKIRGQGALKPAYEQYF
- | TRBJ1-1 | - | TRBV7-3 | TGTGCCAGCAGCTTAATGTCTGGGAATGAAGCTTTCTTT | CASSLMSGNEAFF
- | TRBJ1-1 | many | TRBV7-2 | TGTGCCAGCAGCTTTTGGTATAACGAAGCTTTCTTT | CASSFWYNEAFF
- | TRBJ1-1 | few | TRBV10-3 | TGTGCCATCAGTGAGTCATGGATGGGTCCCGAAGCTTTCTTT | CAISESWMGPEAFF
TRBD1 | TRBJ2-7 | many | TRBV2 | TGTGCCAGCAGTGAAGTAGGGACAGGGCAATACGAGCAGTACTTC | CASSEVGTGQYEQYF
- | TRBJ1-5 | many | TRBV13 | TGTGCCAGCAGCTTAGGAAGGGAAGCTCGGCCCCAGCATTTT | CASSLGREARPQHF
- | TRBJ1-5 | many | TRBV2 | TGTGCCAGCAGTGTTTCAAGGGCGGCGAGTCAGCCCCAGCATTTT | CASSVSRAASQPQHF
TRBD2 | TRBJ2-3 | many | TRBV6-2/TRBV6-3 | TGTGCCAGCAGTTCGAGACTAGCGGGATTTGGAACAGATACGCAGTATTTT | CASSSRLAGFGTDTQYF
TRBD2 | TRBJ2-6 | many | TRBV29-1 | TGCAGCGCAATAGCGGGAAGCTCTGGGGCCAACGTCCTGACTTTC | CSAIAGSSGANVLTF
- | TRBJ1-4 | many | TRBV4-1 | TGCGCCAGCAGCCACCGTGGGGGGAATGAAAAACTGTTTTTT | CASSHRGGNEKLFF
- | TRBJ2-1 | - | TRBV10-3 | TGTGCCATCAGTGTGACTAACGGAGACAATGAGCAGTTCTTC | CAISVTNGDNEQFF
- | TRBJ1-5 | many | TRBV2 | TGTGCCAGCAGTGTGGGGGGCGACCAGCCCCAGCATTTT | CASSVGGDQPQHF
- | TRBJ2-1 | - | TRBV4-1 | TGCGCCAGCAGCCCCACCGCGAGCGACTCCTACAATGAGCAGTTCTTC | CASSPTASDSYNEQFF
- | TRBJ1-6 | many | TRBV20-1 | TGCAGTGCTAGGGATCCGGACAGAGCTCTGTATAATTCACCCCTCCACTTT | CSARDPDRALYNSPLHF